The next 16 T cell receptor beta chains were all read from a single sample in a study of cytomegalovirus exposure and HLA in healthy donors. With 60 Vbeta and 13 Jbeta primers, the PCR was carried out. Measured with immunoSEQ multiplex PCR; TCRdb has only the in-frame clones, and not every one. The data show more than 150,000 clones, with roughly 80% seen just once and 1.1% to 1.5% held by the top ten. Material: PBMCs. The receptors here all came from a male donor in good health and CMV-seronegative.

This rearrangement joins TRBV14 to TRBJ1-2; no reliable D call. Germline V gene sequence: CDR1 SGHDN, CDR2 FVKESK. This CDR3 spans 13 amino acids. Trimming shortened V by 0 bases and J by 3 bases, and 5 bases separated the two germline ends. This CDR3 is CASSQDLYYGYTF. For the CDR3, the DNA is TGTGCCAGCAGCCAAGACTTATACTATGGCTACACCTTC. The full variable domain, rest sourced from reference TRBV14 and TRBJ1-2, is EAGVTQFPSHSVIEKGQTVTLRCDPISGHDNLYWYRRVMGKEIKFLLHFVKESKQDESGMPNNRFLAERTGGTYSTLKVQPAELEDSGVYFCASSQDLYYGYTFGSGTRLTVV.

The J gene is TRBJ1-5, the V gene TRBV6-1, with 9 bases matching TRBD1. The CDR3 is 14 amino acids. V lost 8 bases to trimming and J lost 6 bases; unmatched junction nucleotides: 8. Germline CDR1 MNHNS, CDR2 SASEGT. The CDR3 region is CASWYGQGSQPQHF. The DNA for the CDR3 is TGTGCCAGCTGGTACGGACAGGGGAGTCAGCCCCAGCATTTT.

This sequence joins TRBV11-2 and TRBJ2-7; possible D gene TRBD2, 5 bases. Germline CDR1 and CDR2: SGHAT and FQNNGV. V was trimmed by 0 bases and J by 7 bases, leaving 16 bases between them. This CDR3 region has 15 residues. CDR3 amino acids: CASSLEGSQIGEQYF. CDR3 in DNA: TGTGCCAGCAGCTTAGAAGGGAGTCAGATTGGGGAGCAGTACTTC.

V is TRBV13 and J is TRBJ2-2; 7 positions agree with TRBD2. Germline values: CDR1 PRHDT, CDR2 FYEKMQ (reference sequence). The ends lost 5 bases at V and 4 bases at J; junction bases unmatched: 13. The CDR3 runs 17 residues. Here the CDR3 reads CASSKPSLALPTGELFF. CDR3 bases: TGTGCCAGCAGCAAGCCCTCACTAGCGCTCCCCACCGGGGAGCTGTTTTTT. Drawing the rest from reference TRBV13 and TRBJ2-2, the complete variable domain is AAGVIQSPRHLIKEKRETATLKCYPIPRHDTVYWYQQGPGQDPQFLISFYEKMQSDKGSIPDRFSAQQFSDYHSELNMSSLELGDSALYFCASSKPSLALPTGELFFGEGSRLTVL.

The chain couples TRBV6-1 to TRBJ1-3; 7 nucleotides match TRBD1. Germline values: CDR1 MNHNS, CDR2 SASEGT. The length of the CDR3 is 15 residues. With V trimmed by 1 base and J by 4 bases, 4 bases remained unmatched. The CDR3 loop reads CASSEEDRSGNTIYF. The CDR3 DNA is TGTGCCAGCAGTGAAGAGGACAGGTCCGGAAACACCATATATTTT.

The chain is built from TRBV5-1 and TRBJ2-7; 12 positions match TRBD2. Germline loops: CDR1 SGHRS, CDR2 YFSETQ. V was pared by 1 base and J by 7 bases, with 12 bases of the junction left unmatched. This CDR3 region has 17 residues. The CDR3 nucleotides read TGCGCCAGCAGCTTGTACAATCCCGGACTAGCGGGATTGGAGCAGTACTTC. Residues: CASSLYNPGLAGLEQYF.

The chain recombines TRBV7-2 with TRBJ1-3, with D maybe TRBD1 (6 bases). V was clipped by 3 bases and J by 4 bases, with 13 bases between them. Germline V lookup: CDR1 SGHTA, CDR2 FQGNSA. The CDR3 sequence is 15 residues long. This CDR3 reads CASSLNRVGGNTIYF. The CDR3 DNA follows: TGTGCCAGCAGCTTGAACAGGGTAGGAGGAAACACCATATATTTT. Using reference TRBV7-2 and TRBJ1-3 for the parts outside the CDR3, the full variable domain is GAGVSQSPSNKVTEKGKDVELRCDPISGHTALYWYRQSLGQGLEFLIYFQGNSAPDKSGLPSDRFSAERTGGSVSTLTIQRTQQEDSAVYLCASSLNRVGGNTIYFGEGSWLTVV.

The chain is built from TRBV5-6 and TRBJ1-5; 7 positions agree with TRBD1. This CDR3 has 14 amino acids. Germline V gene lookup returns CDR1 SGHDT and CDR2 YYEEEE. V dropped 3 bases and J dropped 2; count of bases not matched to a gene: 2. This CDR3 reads CASSYRGGNQPQHF. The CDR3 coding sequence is TGTGCCAGCAGCTACAGGGGCGGCAATCAGCCCCAGCATTTT.

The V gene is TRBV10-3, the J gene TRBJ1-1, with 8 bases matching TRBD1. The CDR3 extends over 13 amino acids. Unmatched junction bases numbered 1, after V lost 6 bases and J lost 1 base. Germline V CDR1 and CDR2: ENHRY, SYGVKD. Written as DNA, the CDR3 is TGTGCCATCAGGGACAGGGAGAACACTGAAGCTTTCTTT. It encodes CAIRDRENTEAFF.

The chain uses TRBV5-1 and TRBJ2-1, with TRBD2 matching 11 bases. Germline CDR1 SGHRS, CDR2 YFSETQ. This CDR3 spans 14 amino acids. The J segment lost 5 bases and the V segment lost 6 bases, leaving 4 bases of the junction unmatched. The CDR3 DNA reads TGCGCCAGCACAGTAGCGGGAGGGAACAATGAGCAGTTCTTC. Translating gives CASTVAGGNNEQFF.

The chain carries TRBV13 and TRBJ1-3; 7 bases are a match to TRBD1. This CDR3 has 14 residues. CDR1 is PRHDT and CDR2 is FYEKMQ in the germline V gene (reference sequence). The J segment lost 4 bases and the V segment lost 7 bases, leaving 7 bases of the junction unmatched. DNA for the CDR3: TGTGCCAGCATCCGAACAGGGGTCGGAAACACCATATATTTT. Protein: CASIRTGVGNTIYF. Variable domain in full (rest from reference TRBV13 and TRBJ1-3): AAGVIQSPRHLIKEKRETATLKCYPIPRHDTVYWYQQGPGQDPQFLISFYEKMQSDKGSIPDRFSAQQFSDYHSELNMSSLELGDSALYFCASIRTGVGNTIYFGEGSWLTVV.

DNA for the CDR3: TGTGCCAGCAGTGCCTCCCTATATGCCCAACGGGACACTGAAGCTTTCTTT. It is translated as CASSASLYAQRDTEAFF. V and J are TRBV2 and TRBJ1-1; D gene uncertain. The CDR3 covers 17 residues. Germline lookup yields CDR1 SNHLY and CDR2 FYNNEI. Trimming took off 4 bases at V and 3 bases at J, with 21 bases between the two ends.

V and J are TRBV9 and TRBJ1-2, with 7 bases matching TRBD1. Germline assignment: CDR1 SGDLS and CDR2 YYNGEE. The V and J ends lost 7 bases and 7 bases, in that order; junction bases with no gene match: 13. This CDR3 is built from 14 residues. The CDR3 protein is CASGFRDSALGYTF. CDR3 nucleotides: TGTGCCAGCGGTTTCCGGGACAGCGCTCTTGGCTACACCTTC.

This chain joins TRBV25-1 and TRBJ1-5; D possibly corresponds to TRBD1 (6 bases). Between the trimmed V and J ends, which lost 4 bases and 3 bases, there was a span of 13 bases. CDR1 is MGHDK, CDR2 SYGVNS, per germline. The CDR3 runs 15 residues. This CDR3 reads CASSASGQPNQPQHF. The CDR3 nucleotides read TGTGCCAGCAGTGCCTCCGGACAGCCCAATCAGCCCCAGCATTTT.

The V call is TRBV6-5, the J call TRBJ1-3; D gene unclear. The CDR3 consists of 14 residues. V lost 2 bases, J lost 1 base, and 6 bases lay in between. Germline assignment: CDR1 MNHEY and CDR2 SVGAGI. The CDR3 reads CASSYGTSGNTIYF. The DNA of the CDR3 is TGTGCCAGCAGTTACGGCACATCTGGAAACACCATATATTTT.

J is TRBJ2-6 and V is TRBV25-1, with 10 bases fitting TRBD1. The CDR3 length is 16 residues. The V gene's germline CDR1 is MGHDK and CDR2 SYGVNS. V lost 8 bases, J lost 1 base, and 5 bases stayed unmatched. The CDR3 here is CASYGQGVSGANVLTF. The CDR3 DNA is TGTGCCAGCTACGGACAGGGGGTTTCTGGGGCCAACGTCCTGACTTTC.